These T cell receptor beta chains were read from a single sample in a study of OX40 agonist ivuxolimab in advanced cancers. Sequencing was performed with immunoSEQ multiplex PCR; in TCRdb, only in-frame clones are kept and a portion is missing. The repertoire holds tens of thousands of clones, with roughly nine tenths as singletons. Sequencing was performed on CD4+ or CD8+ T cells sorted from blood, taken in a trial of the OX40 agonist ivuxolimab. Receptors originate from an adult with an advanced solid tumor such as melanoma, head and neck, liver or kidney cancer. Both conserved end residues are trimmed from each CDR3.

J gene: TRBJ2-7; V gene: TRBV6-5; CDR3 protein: ASHPLDRAYEQY
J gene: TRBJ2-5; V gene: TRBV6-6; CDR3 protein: ASSSLAGEETQY
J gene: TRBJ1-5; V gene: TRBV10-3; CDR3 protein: AIGTLSNQPQH
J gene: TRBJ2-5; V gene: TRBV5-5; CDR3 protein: ASSLNPGQGETQY
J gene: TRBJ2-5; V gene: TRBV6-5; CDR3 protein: ASSSESWETQY
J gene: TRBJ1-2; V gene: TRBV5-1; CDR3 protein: ASRQTGTDYGYT
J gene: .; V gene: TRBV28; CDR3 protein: ASSLAGGSYEQY
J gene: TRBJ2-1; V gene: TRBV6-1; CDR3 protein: ASSERARGNEQF
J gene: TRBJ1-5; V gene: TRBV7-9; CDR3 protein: ASSPSDRVEH
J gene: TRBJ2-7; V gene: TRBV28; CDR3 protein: ASSSGLSYEQY
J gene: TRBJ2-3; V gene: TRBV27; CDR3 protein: ASSLYRGLPTDTQY
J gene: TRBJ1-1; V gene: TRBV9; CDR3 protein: ASGGMNTEAF
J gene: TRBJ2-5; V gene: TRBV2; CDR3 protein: ASSERGLGAETQY
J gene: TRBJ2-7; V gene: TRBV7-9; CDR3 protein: ASSLETGRGEQY
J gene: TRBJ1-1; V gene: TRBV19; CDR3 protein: ASRSDRGNTEAF
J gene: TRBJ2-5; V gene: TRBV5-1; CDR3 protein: ASSLLDTKGETQY
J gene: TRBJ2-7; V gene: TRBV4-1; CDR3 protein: ASSQGWGTGFTYEQY
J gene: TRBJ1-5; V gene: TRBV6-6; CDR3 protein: ASSYDGVINQPQH
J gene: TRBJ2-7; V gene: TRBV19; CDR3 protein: ASSISQGASSYEQY
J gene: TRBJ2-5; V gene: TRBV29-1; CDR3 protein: SVERGQGQETQY
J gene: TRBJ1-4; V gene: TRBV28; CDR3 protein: ASSGAGRKNEKLF
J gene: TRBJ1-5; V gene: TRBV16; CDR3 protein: ASSQGGTGPNSNQPQH
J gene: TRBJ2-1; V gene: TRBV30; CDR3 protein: AWSGGGTIAYNEQF
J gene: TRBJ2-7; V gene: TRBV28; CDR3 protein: ASSLGGQGASYEQY
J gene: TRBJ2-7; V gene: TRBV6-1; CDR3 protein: ASSATGGMSSYEQY
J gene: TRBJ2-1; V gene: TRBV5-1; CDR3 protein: ASSGDRGDNEQF
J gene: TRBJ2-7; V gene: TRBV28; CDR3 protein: ASSPASGRARDEQY
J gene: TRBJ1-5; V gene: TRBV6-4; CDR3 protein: ASSLQGGQPQH
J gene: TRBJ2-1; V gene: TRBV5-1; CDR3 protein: ASSENRGGGSDNEQF
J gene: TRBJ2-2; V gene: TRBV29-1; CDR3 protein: SVQGLTGELF
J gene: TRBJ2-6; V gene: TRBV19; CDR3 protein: ASRGSPLWANVLT
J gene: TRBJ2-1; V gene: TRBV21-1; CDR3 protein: ASSKERTGWTHNEQF
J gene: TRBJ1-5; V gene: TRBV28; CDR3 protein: ASEGSAPLGNQPQH
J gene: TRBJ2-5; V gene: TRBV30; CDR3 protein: AWSVLAGVGETQY
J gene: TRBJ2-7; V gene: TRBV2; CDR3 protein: ARGTSGSYEQY
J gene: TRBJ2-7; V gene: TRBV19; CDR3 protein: ASSIQGKYEQY
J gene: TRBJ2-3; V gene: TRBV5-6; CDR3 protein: ASSFTTDTQY
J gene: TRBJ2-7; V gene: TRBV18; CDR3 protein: ASSPSAGYYEQY
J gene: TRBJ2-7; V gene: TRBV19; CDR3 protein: ASSNDPGTGQY
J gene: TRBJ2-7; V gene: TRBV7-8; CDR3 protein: ASSLDQGIGEQY
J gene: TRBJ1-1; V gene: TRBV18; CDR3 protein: ASSAGITEAF
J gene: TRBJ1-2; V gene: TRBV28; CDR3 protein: ASQTSGYGYT
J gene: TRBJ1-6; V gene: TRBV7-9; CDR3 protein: ASSLGYSPLH